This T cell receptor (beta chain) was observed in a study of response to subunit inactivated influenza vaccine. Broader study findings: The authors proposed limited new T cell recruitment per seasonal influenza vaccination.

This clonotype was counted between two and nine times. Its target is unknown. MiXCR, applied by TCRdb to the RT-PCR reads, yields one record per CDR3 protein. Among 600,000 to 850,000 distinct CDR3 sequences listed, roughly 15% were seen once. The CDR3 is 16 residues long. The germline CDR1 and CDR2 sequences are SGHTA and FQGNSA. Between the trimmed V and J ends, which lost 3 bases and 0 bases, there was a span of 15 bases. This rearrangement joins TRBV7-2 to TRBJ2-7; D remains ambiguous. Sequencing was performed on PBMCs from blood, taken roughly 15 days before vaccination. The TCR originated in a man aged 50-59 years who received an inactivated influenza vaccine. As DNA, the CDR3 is TGTGCCAGCAGCTTGTCCATTCGTGGCTTCTCCTACGAGCAGTACTTC. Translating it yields CASSLSIRGFSYEQYF.